A single sample is the source of the 4 T cell receptor beta chains below, sequenced in a study of blood T cell repertoires in COVID-19. The table came from immunoSEQ multiplex PCR; TCRdb's copy has only in-frame clones and leaves some out. The data contain approximately 110,000 clones, about 76% of them seen just once; the ten biggest clones take up roughly a fifth. The specimen sequenced was peripheral blood. All receptors derive from a woman aged 65 to 85 with acute or convalescent COVID-19.

In its sample, this clone was seen a few times. V usage is TRBV27 and J usage is TRBJ2-1; the match to TRBD1 covers 7 bases. Germline-derived CDR1 and CDR2 are MNHEY and SMNVEV (reference sequence). Trimming took 2 bases from V and 6 from J; bases not matched to a gene: 10. There are 16 residues in the CDR3. This chain's CDR3 is CASSLLAGTASNEQFF. CDR3 in DNA: TGTGCCAGCAGTTTACTGGCCGGGACAGCCTCCAATGAGCAGTTCTTC.

The rearrangement uses TRBV29-1 and TRBJ2-2; 12 bases align to TRBD1. V gave up 7 bases and J gave up 7 bases; unmatched junction bases: 7. The CDR3 is made up of 14 amino acids. Germline lookup yields CDR1 SQVTM and CDR2 ANQGSEA. CDR3 sequence: CSGGQGARGGELFF. For the CDR3, the DNA is TGCAGCGGGGGACAGGGGGCTAGGGGCGGGGAGCTGTTTTTT.

This clone was picked up a small number of times. Other DNA sequences in the same sample also yield this CDR3. The chain couples TRBV2 to TRBJ2-2, with D perhaps TRBD1 (6 bases). With 5 bases removed from V and 1 base from J, the gap between germline ends came to 8 bases. The CDR3 extends over 14 amino acids. The germline V gene has CDR1 SNHLY and CDR2 FYNNEI. The CDR3 spells CASSLQGNTGELFF. CDR3 in DNA: TGTGCCAGCAGTCTACAGGGGAACACCGGGGAGCTGTTTTTT.

The CDR3 here is CASSSGGETQYF. CDR3 bases: TGTGCCAGCAGCTCGGGAGGGGAGACCCAGTACTTC. V usage is TRBV7-9 and J usage is TRBJ2-5; 8 bases agree with TRBD2. Germline trimming cut 4 bases from V and 5 bases from J; bases unmatched to any gene: 0. Germline-derived CDR1 and CDR2 are SEHNR and FQNEAQ (reference sequence). CDR3 length: 12 residues.